The clone carrying this T cell receptor beta chain was recorded at least ten times. Its specificity is unknown. This entry is derived from a study of T-cell reconstitution after alpha-beta-depleted transplantation in children. Study outcomes and limitations: TCRbeta diversity was high at day 60 in some patients (a result of surviving recipient T cells and thymic progenitors). Roughly two months post-transplant, alpha-beta T cells reportedly originated from several hundred graft clones that had expanded. Hyperexpanded clones declined; after one year, newly produced T cells mostly supplied diversity.

V lost 6 bases to trimming and J lost 2 bases; unmatched junction nucleotides: 10. Germline V CDR1 and CDR2: DFQATT, SNEGSKA (reference sequence). The CDR3 is made up of 14 amino acids. Unique molecular identifiers were incorporated when the TCRbeta library was constructed. TCRdb re-analysed the PCR reads in MiXCR, keeping a single row per CDR3 protein. The sample lists tens of thousands of distinct CDR3 sequences; roughly 6.5% were seen once. This TCR was recovered from a child less than two years old who had a stem cell transplant for acute myeloid leukemia, so the T cells may come from the graft donor. Sequencing used peripheral blood, obtained 60 days after TCRalphabeta/CD19-depleted stem cell transplant. The gene calls are TRBV20-1 and TRBJ2-7, with TRBD1 matching 7 bases. This chain's CDR3 is CSAPKGQGAYEQYF. The DNA of the CDR3 is TGCAGTGCCCCCAAGGGGCAGGGGGCCTACGAGCAGTACTTC.